These T cell receptor beta chains were read from a single sample in a study of blood T cell repertoires in COVID-19. Profiling relied on immunoSEQ multiplex PCR, and the TCRdb table lists in-frame clones only, not all of them. The sample carries around 200,000 clones, about 91% recorded once. Material: PBMCs or T cells enriched from blood (not recorded which). The receptor source for this set is a woman aged 40 to 55 with acute COVID-19. The CDR3 runs from the conserved cysteine through the conserved F or W. A D gene is named only where the DNA matches it firmly. Clone size is given for some rows only: seen once, a few or many times, or a class if the clone is expanded.

- TRBD1 TRBJ1-1 TRBV6-5 TGTGCCAGCAGTACGCACAGGGGGGGGACTGAAGCTTTCTTT CASSTHRGGTEAFF
- - TRBJ1-5 TRBV15 TGTGCCACCAGTGAGTCGAGCAATCAGCCCCAGCATTTT CATSESSNQPQHF
- TRBD1 TRBJ1-5 TRBV19 TGTGCCAGTAGTACTACAGGGGGCAGTCAGCCCCAGCATTTT CASSTTGGSQPQHF
- TRBD2 TRBJ2-3 TRBV5-1 TGCGCCAGCAGCTTGGCCTCTGGCGGGGGGTCGCGAGATACGCAGTATTTT CASSLASGGGSRDTQYF
- TRBD2 TRBJ2-7 TRBV27 TGTGCCAGCAGGGGTACTGGGGGGGGCTCCTACGAGCAGTACTTC CASRGTGGGSYEQYF
- TRBD1 TRBJ2-2 TRBV6-1 TGTGCCAGCAGTGGCCGACAGGGCGCTCCCACCGGGGAGCTGTTTTTT CASSGRQGAPTGELFF
few - TRBJ1-5 TRBV14 TGTGCCAGCAGGGGGCAGGCCAATCAGCCCCAGCATTTT CASRGQANQPQHF
- - TRBJ1-5 TRBV29-1 TGCAGCGTGGCAGGGGAAAGAGAGGGCAATCAGCCCCAGCATTTT CSVAGEREGNQPQHF
- TRBD1 TRBJ2-3 TRBV19 TGTGCCAGTAGTACGACAGGGGTGACAGATACGCAGTATTTT CASSTTGVTDTQYF
- TRBD2 TRBJ2-1 TRBV27 TGTGCCAGCAGTTCGGGACTAGCGGGGCCACGTCTCTACAATGAGCAGTTCTTC CASSSGLAGPRLYNEQFF